The 32 T cell receptor beta chains listed next were all sequenced from one sample in a study of beta chain features in type 1 diabetes. The whole isolated RNA underwent reverse transcription, so sequencing captured expressed TCRB transcripts. TCRdb keeps only in-frame clones here, not all; method: immunoSEQ multiplex PCR. The sample lists approximately 380,000 clones, about 15% seen once, with 0.019% in the top ten. The sequencing input was naive CD4+ T cells from blood. The receptor set was obtained from a woman in her late teens or twenties in good health.

This clone was seen more than once but under ten times. The chain employs TRBV28 and TRBJ1-1; no clear D gene. From germline, CDR1 is MDHEN and CDR2 SYDVKM. The CDR3 is 14 amino acids. Deletions cut 2 bases from V and 1 base from J, with 8 bases between. CDR3 in amino acids: CASSLTYRNTEAFF. In DNA, the CDR3 is TGTGCCAGCAGTTTAACTTACAGGAACACTGAAGCTTTCTTT.

This clone has a handful of counts. Other DNA variants within this sample encode the same CDR3. V gene TRBV30 combines with J gene TRBJ2-1; no firm D call. V was shortened by 3 bases and J by 3 bases, with 3 bases between the two germline ends. Germline V gene data show CDR1 as GTSNPN and CDR2 as SVGIG (reference sequence). This CDR3 has 11 residues. The CDR3 spells CAWSHYNEQFF. The DNA for the CDR3 is TGTGCCTGGAGCCACTACAATGAGCAGTTCTTC. Using reference TRBV30 and TRBJ2-1 for the parts outside the CDR3, the full variable domain is SQTIHQWPATLVQPVGSPLSLECTVEGTSNPNLYWYRQAAGRGLQLLFYSVGIGQISSEVPQNLSASRPQDRQFILSSKKLLLSDSGFYLCAWSHYNEQFFGPGTRLTVL.

This sequence joins TRBV5-4 and TRBJ2-1, with a tentative D call TRBD1 (5 bases). The CDR3 loop spans 15 amino acids. Germline V CDR1 and CDR2: SGHNT, YYREEE (reference sequence). The V and J ends lost 4 bases and 5 bases respectively, with 16 bases between them. The CDR3 nucleotides are TGTGCCAGCAGCCACCTCGACCCCAGGGACAATGAGCAGTTCTTC. Translating gives CASSHLDPRDNEQFF.

This clone was observed a few times. The chain is built from TRBV7-9 and TRBJ2-6, with D possibly matching TRBD2 (6 bases). Germline CDR1 and CDR2: SEHNR and FQNEAQ (reference sequence). Trimming removed 3 bases at V and 0 bases at J, with 9 bases between. The CDR3 is 16 amino acids. CDR3: CASSLGGRSGANVLTF. CDR3 coding DNA: TGTGCCAGCAGCTTGGGGGGTCGCTCTGGGGCCAACGTCCTGACTTTC.

The chain links TRBV11-2 to TRBJ2-2; no definite D call. In germline, CDR1 is SGHAT, CDR2 FQNNGV. The CDR3 totals 13 residues. Trimming took off 1 base at V and 7 bases at J, with 7 bases between the two ends. The CDR3 loop reads CASSLGLVGELFF. The DNA of the CDR3 is TGTGCCAGCAGCTTAGGACTTGTCGGGGAGCTGTTTTTT.

This clone appeared once. The genes are TRBV29-1 and TRBJ2-7, with 12 bases aligning to TRBD1. V was pared by 6 bases and J by 4 bases, with 10 bases of the junction left unmatched. This CDR3 has 15 amino acids. Germline CDR1 and CDR2: SQVTM and ANQGSEA. In nucleotides, the CDR3 is TGCAGCGTGGCGGGACAGGGGGCCAAAAATTACGAGCAGTACTTC. It codes for CSVAGQGAKNYEQYF.

J is TRBJ2-1 and V is TRBV20-1, with unresolved D. The CDR3 covers 11 residues. Germline lookup yields CDR1 DFQATT and CDR2 SNEGSKA (reference sequence). V dropped 6 bases and J dropped 8 bases, with 11 bases sitting between them. The CDR3 sequence: CSASVVHEQFF. The CDR3 region has the DNA TGCAGTGCCTCCGTAGTTCATGAGCAGTTCTTC.

Turning to this clone: The same CDR3 arises from other DNA sequences in this sample as well. The rearrangement joins TRBV30 to TRBJ2-1; D is possibly TRBD1 (6 bases). The germline CDR1 and CDR2 sequences are GTSNPN and SVGIG (reference sequence). This CDR3 has 12 amino acids. V lost 0 bases, J lost 6 bases, and 6 bases lay in between. The CDR3 DNA follows: TGTGCCTGGAGTGTACAGGGCAATGAGCAGTTCTTC. Translation: CAWSVQGNEQFF.

This chain links TRBV5-1 with TRBJ2-2, with 9 bases fitting TRBD2. Germline-derived CDR1 and CDR2 are SGHRS and YFSETQ. The CDR3 consists of 16 residues. Losses at the gene ends were 1 base for V and 4 bases for J; bases not matched to a gene: 5. The CDR3 here is CASSLSAGGSTGELFF. Here the CDR3 DNA reads TGCGCCAGCAGCTTGTCAGCGGGAGGTTCCACCGGGGAGCTGTTTTTT.

The chain employs TRBV7-2 and TRBJ2-2; weak D call: TRBD1 (6 bases). The CDR3 extends over 16 amino acids. The V gene's germline CDR1 is SGHTA and CDR2 FQGNSA. V shed 1 base and J shed 4 bases, with 13 bases lying between them. CDR3 in DNA: TGTGCCAGCAGCTTAGAGCAGGGGTTTGTCACCGGGGAGCTGTTTTTT. Translated, it gives CASSLEQGFVTGELFF.

The chain combines TRBV7-8 with TRBJ2-7; D is possibly TRBD1 (6 bases). CDR1 SGHVS and CDR2 FQNEAQ come from the germline V gene. V was trimmed by 1 base and J by 6 bases, leaving 13 bases between them. CDR3 length: 14 residues. CDR3 amino acids: CASSLDRGHGEQYF. The CDR3 coding sequence is TGTGCCAGCAGCTTAGATCGGGGACATGGCGAGCAGTACTTC.

This clone has only a few counts. The V and J genes are TRBV27 and TRBJ2-1; 10 bases map to TRBD2. V lost 3 bases to trimming and J lost 0 bases; unmatched junction nucleotides: 5. The CDR3 runs to 17 residues. Germline CDR1 is MNHEY and CDR2 is SMNVEV (reference sequence). In DNA, the CDR3 is TGTGCCAGCAGTTTTGATAGACTAGCGGGCTCCTACAATGAGCAGTTCTTC. Protein product: CASSFDRLAGSYNEQFF.

The rearrangement links TRBV30 to TRBJ1-4, with D tentatively TRBD1 (5 bases). CDR3 length equals 13 residues. Germline V lookup: CDR1 GTSNPN, CDR2 SVGIG (reference sequence). V was clipped by 3 bases and J by 8 bases, with 13 bases between them. The CDR3 loop reads CAWRQGEWEKLFF. CDR3 sequence (DNA): TGTGCCTGGAGGCAAGGGGAATGGGAAAAACTGTTTTTT.

This clone was detected a few times. The chain uses TRBV28 and TRBJ2-1; maybe TRBD2 (5 bases). Trimming stripped 5 bases from V and 2 bases from J, with 10 bases between. Germline V CDR1 and CDR2: MDHEN, SYDVKM. The CDR3 spans 14 residues. CDR3 sequence reads: CASSPPGTYNEQFF. In DNA, the CDR3 is TGTGCCAGCAGTCCACCCGGGACCTACAATGAGCAGTTCTTC. The full variable domain, with the rest looked up from reference TRBV28 and TRBJ2-1, is DVKVTQSSRYLVKRTGEKVFLECVQDMDHENMFWYRQDPGLGLRLIYFSYDVKMKEKGDIPEGYSVSREKKERFSLILESASTNQTSMYLCASSPPGTYNEQFFGPGTRLTVL.

The chain joins TRBV6-5 to TRBJ2-5, with D uncertain. Germline-derived CDR1 and CDR2 are MNHEY and SVGAGI. This CDR3 contains 12 residues. V was trimmed by 7 bases and J by 1 base, leaving 7 bases between them. CDR3 nucleotides: TGTGCCAGCACAGGATTCCAAGAGACCCAGTACTTC. As protein: CASTGFQETQYF.

This clone turned up a few times. The chain recombines TRBV5-1 with TRBJ2-7; possibly TRBD2 for D (5 bases). The CDR3 sequence is 15 residues long. Germline V CDR1 and CDR2: SGHRS, YFSETQ. The ends were cut back, 4 bases at V and 0 bases at J, with 14 bases in the middle. The CDR3 loop is CASSLSAVLSYEQYF. DNA for the CDR3: TGCGCCAGCAGCCTTTCAGCGGTCCTCTCCTACGAGCAGTACTTC.

J is TRBJ1-1 and V is TRBV6-5; D perhaps matches TRBD1 (5 bases). Germline CDR1 and CDR2: MNHEY and SVGAGI. V lost 6 bases to trimming and J lost 5 bases, with 19 bases between them. CDR3 length: 15 residues. As DNA, the CDR3 is TGTGCCAGCAGCTCAGAGGGGCGGAGGGTTACTGAAGCTTTCTTT. This gives the protein CASSSEGRRVTEAFF.

The V gene is TRBV28, the J gene TRBJ1-4, with TRBD1 matching over 8 bases. The CDR3 runs 15 residues. Germline V CDR1 and CDR2: MDHEN, SYDVKM. The J segment lost 5 bases and the V segment lost 5 bases, leaving 7 bases of the junction unmatched. The CDR3 loop reads CASSRWTGTNEKLFF. CDR3 in DNA: TGTGCCAGCAGTCGGTGGACAGGGACGAATGAAAAACTGTTTTTT.

This clone has just one count. This chain links TRBV7-3 with TRBJ2-3, with 9 bases that match TRBD2. With V trimmed by 2 bases and J by 4 bases, 7 bases remained unmatched. The CDR3 loop spans 16 amino acids. Looked up from germline, CDR1 is SGHTA and CDR2 is FQGTGA. CDR3: CASSLLAGRFADTQYF. CDR3 nucleotides: TGTGCCAGCAGCTTACTAGCGGGACGGTTCGCAGATACGCAGTATTTT.

This clone turned up a few times. This chain connects TRBV28 to TRBJ2-2; D is perhaps TRBD1 (7 bases). This CDR3 has 16 amino acids. V lost 5 bases and J 4 bases, leaving 17 bases between the germline ends. Looked up from germline, CDR1 is MDHEN and CDR2 is SYDVKM. The CDR3 bases are TGTGCCAGCAGTCCCCCTCCAGGGGGAGGCACCGGGGAGCTGTTTTTT. This translates into CASSPPPGGGTGELFF.

This chain uses TRBV4-3 with TRBJ2-3; TRBD2 matches 11 bases. This CDR3 contains 20 residues. V dropped 4 bases and J dropped 2; count of bases not matched to a gene: 17. Germline loops: CDR1 LGHNA, CDR2 YSLEER. The CDR3 is CASSRLGLAGLTGSTDTQYF. The DNA for the CDR3 is TGCGCCAGCAGCCGGCTAGGACTAGCGGGTCTCACCGGCTCCACAGATACGCAGTATTTT.

The chain couples TRBV6-5 to TRBJ2-4; D perhaps matches TRBD1 (6 bases). In germline, CDR1 is MNHEY, CDR2 SVGAGI. With 5 bases removed from V and 1 base from J, the gap between germline ends came to 9 bases. The CDR3 consists of 14 residues. The CDR3 sequence is CASSLDRAKNIQYF. DNA of the CDR3: TGTGCCAGCAGTCTTGACAGGGCCAAAAACATTCAGTACTTC.

This clone was seen a handful of times. The chain uses TRBV6-5 and TRBJ2-7; D not certain. CDR1 MNHEY and CDR2 SVGAGI come from the germline V gene. Trimming cost V 0 bases and J 3 bases, with 9 bases left between them. The CDR3 is 14 amino acids. CDR3 in amino acids: CASSYSGSNYEQYF. The CDR3 DNA reads TGTGCCAGCAGTTACTCGGGCAGTAACTACGAGCAGTACTTC.

This clone was counted only a few times. The gene calls are TRBV10-3 and TRBJ2-1; 8 positions match TRBD1. This CDR3 has 17 amino acids. Germline V CDR1 and CDR2: ENHRY, SYGVKD. The V gene end was trimmed by 0 bases and the J gene end by 6 bases; junction bases not matched to a gene: 10. The CDR3 region has the DNA TGTGCCATCAGTGAGTCGAATCCTGGACAGGGAGGCAATGAGCAGTTCTTC. Its protein is CAISESNPGQGGNEQFF.

This clone was seen a handful of times. The rearrangement links TRBV29-1 to TRBJ2-1; 11 positions agree with TRBD2. The CDR3 length is 15 residues. The germline V gene has CDR1 SQVTM and CDR2 ANQGSEA. V lost 1 base to trimming and J lost 8 bases; unmatched junction nucleotides: 7. The CDR3 sequence is CSVEGIAGGPDEQFF. In nucleotides, the CDR3 is TGCAGCGTTGAAGGCATAGCGGGAGGGCCGGATGAGCAGTTCTTC.

The chain joins TRBV20-1 to TRBJ2-7; D ambiguous. Trimming shortened V by 2 bases and J by 3 bases, and 2 bases separated the two germline ends. This CDR3 contains 10 residues. CDR1 is DFQATT, CDR2 SNEGSKA, per germline (reference sequence). Here the CDR3 reads CSARYYEQYF. CDR3 DNA sequence: TGCAGTGCTAGATACTACGAGCAGTACTTC.

The CDR3 nucleotides read TGCAGCGTCCGGGGACTAGCGGGAGGTAGGGGAGAGACCCAGTACTTC. Protein sequence: CSVRGLAGGRGETQYF. The chain uses TRBV29-1 and TRBJ2-5; 15 bases are shared with TRBD2. V lost 6 bases, J lost 4 bases, and 9 bases stayed unmatched. This CDR3 is built from 16 residues. Germline V CDR1 and CDR2: SQVTM, ANQGSEA.

V and J are TRBV7-8 and TRBJ2-5; 7 bases are shared with TRBD1. V trimming: 1 base; J trimming: 3 bases; junction bases outside the gene matches: 11. Germline V CDR1 and CDR2: SGHVS, FQNEAQ. This CDR3 region has 17 residues. This chain's CDR3 is CASSLGQGNWAEETQYF. In DNA, the CDR3 is TGTGCCAGCAGCTTAGGACAGGGAAATTGGGCCGAAGAGACCCAGTACTTC.

The chain uses TRBV6-1 and TRBJ2-5, with D perhaps matching TRBD2 (7 bases). Trimming pared 6 bases from V and 3 bases from J, leaving 14 bases between. Germline CDR1 reads MNHNS; CDR2 reads SASEGT. This CDR3 region has 14 residues. The CDR3, as DNA: TGTGCCAGCAGGAGGGGGGGAATTGAAGAGACCCAGTACTTC. Encoded protein: CASRRGGIEETQYF.

This chain joins TRBV7-2 and TRBJ2-1; 7 bases map to TRBD2. Losses at the gene ends were 4 bases for V and 0 bases for J; bases not matched to a gene: 3. The CDR3 is 15 amino acids. Germline loops: CDR1 SGHTA, CDR2 FQGNSA. The CDR3 here is CASSSGLGSYNEQFF. CDR3 nucleotide sequence: TGTGCCAGCAGCTCTGGACTAGGCTCCTACAATGAGCAGTTCTTC.

This clone was observed a few times. The chain recombines TRBV27 with TRBJ2-3, with a weak D call TRBD1 (5 bases). CDR1 and CDR2 from the germline V gene are MNHEY and SMNVEV (reference sequence). The CDR3 runs to 10 residues. V lost 7 bases, J lost 6 bases, and 5 bases lay in between. CDR3 nucleotides: TGTGCCAGCAAGGGGGATACGCAGTATTTT. This sequence encodes CASKGDTQYF.

The chain links TRBV7-2 to TRBJ1-2; 11 nucleotides match TRBD1. CDR3 length: 14 amino acids. Losses at the gene ends were 4 bases for V and 8 bases for J; bases not matched to a gene: 6. The V gene's germline CDR1 is SGHTA and CDR2 FQGNSA. The CDR3: CASSSDRGLLGYTF. CDR3 in DNA: TGTGCCAGCAGCTCGGACAGGGGGCTATTAGGCTACACCTTC.